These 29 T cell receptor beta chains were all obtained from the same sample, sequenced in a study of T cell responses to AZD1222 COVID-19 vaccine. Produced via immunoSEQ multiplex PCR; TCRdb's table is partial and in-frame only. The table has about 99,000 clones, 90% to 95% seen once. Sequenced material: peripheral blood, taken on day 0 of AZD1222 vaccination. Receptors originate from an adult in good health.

The CDR3 DNA reads as TGTGCCTGGAGTACGACAATAGGGGGAGTAGCAGATACGCAGTATTTT. Translation gives CAWSTTIGGVADTQYF. The chain combines TRBV30 with TRBJ2-3; D perhaps matches TRBD1 (6 bases). From germline, CDR1 is GTSNPN and CDR2 SVGIG (reference sequence). Trimming left V 2 bases short and J 4 bases short, with 19 bases between. CDR3 size: 16 residues.

CDR3 amino acids: CASSYPGTGENQPQHF. DNA for the CDR3: TGTGCCAGCAGTTACCCCGGGACAGGCGAAAATCAGCCCCAGCATTTT. The rearrangement links TRBV6-6 to TRBJ1-5; 8 nucleotides align to TRBD1. The CDR3 is 16 residues long. In germline, CDR1 is MNHNY, CDR2 SVGAGI (reference sequence). V was pared by 2 bases and J by 4 bases, with 7 bases of the junction left unmatched.

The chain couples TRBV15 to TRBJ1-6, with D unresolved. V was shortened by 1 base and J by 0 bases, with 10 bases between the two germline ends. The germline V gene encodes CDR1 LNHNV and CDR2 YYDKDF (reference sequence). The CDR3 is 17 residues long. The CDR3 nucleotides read TGTGCCACCAGCAGAGTTAACGGGATCTCCTATAATTCACCCCTCCACTTT. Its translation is CATSRVNGISYNSPLHF.

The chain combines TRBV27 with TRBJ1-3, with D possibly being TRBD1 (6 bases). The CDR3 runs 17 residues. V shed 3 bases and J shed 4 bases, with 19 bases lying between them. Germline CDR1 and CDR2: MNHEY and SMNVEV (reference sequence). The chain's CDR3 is CASSFFDRGAKGNTIYF. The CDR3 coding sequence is TGTGCCAGCAGTTTCTTCGATCGGGGGGCGAAGGGAAACACCATATATTTT.

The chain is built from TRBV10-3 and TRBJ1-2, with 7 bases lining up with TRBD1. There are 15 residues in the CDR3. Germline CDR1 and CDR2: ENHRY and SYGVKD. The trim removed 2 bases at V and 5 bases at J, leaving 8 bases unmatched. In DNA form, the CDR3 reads TGTGCCATCAGTGAGCCGAAGGGGGCGCGGTATGGCTACACCTTC. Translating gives CAISEPKGARYGYTF.

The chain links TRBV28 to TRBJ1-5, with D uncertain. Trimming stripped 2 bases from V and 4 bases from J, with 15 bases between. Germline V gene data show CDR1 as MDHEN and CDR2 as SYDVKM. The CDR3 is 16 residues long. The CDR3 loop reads CASSLAGGVGNQPQHF. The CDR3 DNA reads TGTGCCAGCAGTTTAGCCGGCGGGGTAGGTAATCAGCCCCAGCATTTT. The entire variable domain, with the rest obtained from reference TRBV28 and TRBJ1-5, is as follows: DVKVTQSSRYLVKRTGEKVFLECVQDMDHENMFWYRQDPGLGLRLIYFSYDVKMKEKGDIPEGYSVSREKKERFSLILESASTNQTSMYLCASSLAGGVGNQPQHFGDGTRLSIL.

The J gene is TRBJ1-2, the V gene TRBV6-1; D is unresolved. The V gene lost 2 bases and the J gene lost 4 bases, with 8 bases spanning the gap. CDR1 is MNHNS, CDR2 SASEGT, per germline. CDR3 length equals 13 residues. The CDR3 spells CASSEKGGYGYTF. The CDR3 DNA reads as TGTGCCAGCAGTGAAAAAGGAGGCTATGGCTACACCTTC.

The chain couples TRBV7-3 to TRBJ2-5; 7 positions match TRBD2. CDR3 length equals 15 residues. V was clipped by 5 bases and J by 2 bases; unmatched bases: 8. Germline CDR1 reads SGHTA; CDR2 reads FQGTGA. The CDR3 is CASSPSLAAQETQYF. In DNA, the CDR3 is TGTGCCAGCAGCCCCAGTCTAGCGGCGCAAGAGACCCAGTACTTC.

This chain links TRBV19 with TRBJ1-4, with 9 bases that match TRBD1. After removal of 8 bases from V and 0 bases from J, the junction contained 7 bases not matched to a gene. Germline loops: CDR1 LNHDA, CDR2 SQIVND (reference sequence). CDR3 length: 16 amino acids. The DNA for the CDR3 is TGTGCCAGTGAGGACACAGGGGGCCCAACTAATGAAAAACTGTTTTTT. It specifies CASEDTGGPTNEKLFF.

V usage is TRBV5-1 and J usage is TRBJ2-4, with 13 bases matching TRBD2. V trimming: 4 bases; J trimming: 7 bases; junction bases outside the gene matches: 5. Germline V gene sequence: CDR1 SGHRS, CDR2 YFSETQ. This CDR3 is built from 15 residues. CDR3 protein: CASSSPGLAGNIQYF. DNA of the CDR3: TGCGCCAGCAGCAGCCCGGGACTAGCGGGGAACATTCAGTACTTC.

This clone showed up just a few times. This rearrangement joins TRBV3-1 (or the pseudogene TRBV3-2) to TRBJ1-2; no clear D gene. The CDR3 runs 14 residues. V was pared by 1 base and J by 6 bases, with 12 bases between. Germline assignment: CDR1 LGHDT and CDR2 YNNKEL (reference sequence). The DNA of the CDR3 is TGTGCCAGCAGCCAAGGGTACACGAGGGATGGCTACACCTTC. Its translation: CASSQGYTRDGYTF.

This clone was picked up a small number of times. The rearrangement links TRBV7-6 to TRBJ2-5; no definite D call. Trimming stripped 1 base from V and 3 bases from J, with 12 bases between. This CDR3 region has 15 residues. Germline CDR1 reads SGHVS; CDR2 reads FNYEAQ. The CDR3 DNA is TGTGCCAGCAGCTTAGAGAGGCCGTCCAAAGAGACCCAGTACTTC. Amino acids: CASSLERPSKETQYF.

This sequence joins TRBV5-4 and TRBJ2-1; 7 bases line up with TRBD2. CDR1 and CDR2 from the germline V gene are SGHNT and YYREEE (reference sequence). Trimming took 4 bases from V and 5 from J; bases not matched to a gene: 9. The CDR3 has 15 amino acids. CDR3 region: CASSDPRDYNNEQFF. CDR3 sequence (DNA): TGTGCCAGCAGCGACCCCCGGGACTACAACAATGAGCAGTTCTTC.

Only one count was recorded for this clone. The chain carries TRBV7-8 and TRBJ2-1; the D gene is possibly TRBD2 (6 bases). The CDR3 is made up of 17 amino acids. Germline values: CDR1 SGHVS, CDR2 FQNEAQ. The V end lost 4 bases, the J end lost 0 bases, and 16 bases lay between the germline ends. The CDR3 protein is CASSSRGLPSSYNEQFF. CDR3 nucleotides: TGTGCCAGCAGCTCGAGGGGACTGCCTAGCTCCTACAATGAGCAGTTCTTC. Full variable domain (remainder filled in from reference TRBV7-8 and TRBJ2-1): GAGVSQSPRYKVAKRGQDVALRCDPISGHVSLFWYQQALGQGPEFLTYFQNEAQLDKSGLPSDRFFAERPEGSVSTLKIQRTQQEDSAVYLCASSSRGLPSSYNEQFFGPGTRLTVL.

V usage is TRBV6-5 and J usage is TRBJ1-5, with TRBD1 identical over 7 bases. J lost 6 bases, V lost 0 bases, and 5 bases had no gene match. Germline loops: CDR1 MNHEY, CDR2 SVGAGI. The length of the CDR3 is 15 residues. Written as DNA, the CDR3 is TGTGCCAGCAGTTACTCGGGACAGTCCGTTCAGCCCCAGCATTTT. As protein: CASSYSGQSVQPQHF.

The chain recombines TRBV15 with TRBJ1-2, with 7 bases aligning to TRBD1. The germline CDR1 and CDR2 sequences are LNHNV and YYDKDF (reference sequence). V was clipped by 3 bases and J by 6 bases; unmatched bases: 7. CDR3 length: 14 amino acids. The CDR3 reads CATSRGPGTDGYTF. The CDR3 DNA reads TGTGCCACCAGCAGGGGTCCCGGGACAGATGGCTACACCTTC.

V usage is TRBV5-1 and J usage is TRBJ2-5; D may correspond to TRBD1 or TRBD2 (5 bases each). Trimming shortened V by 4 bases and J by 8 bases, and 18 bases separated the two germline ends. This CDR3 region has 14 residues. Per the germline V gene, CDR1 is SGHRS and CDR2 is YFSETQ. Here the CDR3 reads CASSPGAQEGTQYF. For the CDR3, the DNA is TGCGCCAGCAGCCCCGGGGCCCAAGAGGGAACCCAGTACTTC.

The CDR3 sequence is CASREGVLDEQYF. The CDR3, as DNA: TGTGCCAGCAGAGAGGGGGTCCTGGACGAGCAGTACTTC. This rearrangement joins TRBV2 to TRBJ2-7, with D maybe TRBD1 (6 bases). The germline V gene encodes CDR1 SNHLY and CDR2 FYNNEI. The CDR3 loop spans 13 amino acids. V lost 6 bases, J lost 5 bases, and 14 bases lay in between.

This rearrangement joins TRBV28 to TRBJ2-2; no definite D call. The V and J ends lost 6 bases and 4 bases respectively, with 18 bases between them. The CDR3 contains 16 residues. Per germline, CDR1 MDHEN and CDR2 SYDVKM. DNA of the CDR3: TGTGCCAGCAGGATCCCCGGCAATACGGGCACCGGGGAGCTGTTTTTT. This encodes CASRIPGNTGTGELFF.

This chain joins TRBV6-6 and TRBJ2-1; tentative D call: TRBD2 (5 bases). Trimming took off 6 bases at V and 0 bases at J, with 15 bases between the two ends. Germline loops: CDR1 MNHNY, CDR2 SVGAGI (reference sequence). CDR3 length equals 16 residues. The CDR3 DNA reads TGTGCCAGCAGCCGAAGGACTTCAACCTCCTACAATGAGCAGTTCTTC. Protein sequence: CASSRRTSTSYNEQFF.

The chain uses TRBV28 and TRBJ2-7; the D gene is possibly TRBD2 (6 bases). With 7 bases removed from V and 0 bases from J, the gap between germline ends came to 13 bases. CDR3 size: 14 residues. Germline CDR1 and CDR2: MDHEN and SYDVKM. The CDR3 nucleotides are TGTGCCAGCAACCCGGAGGGGTTCTCCTACGAGCAGTACTTC. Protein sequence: CASNPEGFSYEQYF.

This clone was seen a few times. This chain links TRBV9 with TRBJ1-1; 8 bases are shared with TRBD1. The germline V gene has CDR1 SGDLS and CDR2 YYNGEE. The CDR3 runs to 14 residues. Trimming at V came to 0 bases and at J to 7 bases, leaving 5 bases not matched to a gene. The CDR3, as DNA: TGTGCCAGCAGCGTAGCAGCAGGGGGCTATGAAGCTTTCTTT. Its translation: CASSVAAGGYEAFF.

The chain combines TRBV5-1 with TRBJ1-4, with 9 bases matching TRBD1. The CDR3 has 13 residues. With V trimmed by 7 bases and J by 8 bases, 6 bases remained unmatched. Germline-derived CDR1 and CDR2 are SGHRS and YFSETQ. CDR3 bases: TGCGCCAGCTCGGGACAGGGACACGAAAAACTGTTTTTT. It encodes CASSGQGHEKLFF.

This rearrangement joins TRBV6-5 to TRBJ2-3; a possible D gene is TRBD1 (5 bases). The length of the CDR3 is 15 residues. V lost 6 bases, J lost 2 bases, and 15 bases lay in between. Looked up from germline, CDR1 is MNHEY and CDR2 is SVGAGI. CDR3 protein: CASSPVVGPTDTQYF. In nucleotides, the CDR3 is TGTGCCAGCAGCCCGGTTGTGGGGCCCACAGATACGCAGTATTTT.

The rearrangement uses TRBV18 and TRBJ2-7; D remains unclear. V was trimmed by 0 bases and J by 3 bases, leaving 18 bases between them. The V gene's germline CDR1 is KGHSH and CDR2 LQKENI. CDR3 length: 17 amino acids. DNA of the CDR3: TGTGCCAGCTCACCACCCCCCCCAACCGCGCTACGCTACGAGCAGTACTTC. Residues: CASSPPPPTALRYEQYF. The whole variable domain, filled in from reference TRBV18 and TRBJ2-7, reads NAGVMQNPRHLVRRRGQEARLRCSPMKGHSHVYWYRQLPEEGLKFMVYLQKENIIDESGMPKERFSAEFPKEGPSILRIQQVVRGDSAAYFCASSPPPPTALRYEQYFGPGTRLTVT.

CDR3 nucleotide sequence: TGTGCCACCAGCAGAGATCCAGGGCATAGTGAAAAACTGTTTTTT. This gives the protein CATSRDPGHSEKLFF. This chain uses TRBV15 with TRBJ1-4; a possible D gene is TRBD1 (5 bases). V lost 0 bases and J 7 bases, leaving 12 bases between the germline ends. This CDR3 has 15 amino acids. The germline V gene has CDR1 LNHNV and CDR2 YYDKDF (reference sequence).

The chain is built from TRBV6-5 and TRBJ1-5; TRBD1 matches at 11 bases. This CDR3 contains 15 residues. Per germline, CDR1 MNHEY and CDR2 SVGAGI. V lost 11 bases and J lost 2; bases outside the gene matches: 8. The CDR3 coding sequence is TGTGCCGGAGGACAGGGGGCAGCTGGCAATCAGCCCCAGCATTTT. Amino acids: CAGGQGAAGNQPQHF.

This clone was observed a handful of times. The CDR3 region is CASSFSPLISPLHF. The CDR3 DNA follows: TGTGCCAGCAGCTTCTCGCCCCTTATTTCACCCCTCCACTTT. The chain recombines TRBV7-2 with TRBJ1-6; D is unresolved. V lost 3 bases and J lost 9, with 12 bases in between. The V gene's germline CDR1 is SGHTA and CDR2 FQGNSA. The CDR3 covers 14 residues.

The CDR3 loop is CASSPTGGTYEQYF. The CDR3 region has the DNA TGTGCCAGCAGTCCAACAGGGGGCACCTACGAGCAGTACTTC. J is TRBJ2-7 and V is TRBV5-6; 9 bases fit TRBD1. Germline V gives CDR1 SGHDT, CDR2 YYEEEE. V gave up 5 bases and J gave up 2 bases; unmatched junction bases: 5. The CDR3 runs 14 residues.